These 20 T cell receptor beta chains share one sample of origin, sequenced in a study of STAT3 mutations in large granular lymphocyte leukemia. Assay used: immunoSEQ multiplex PCR; TCRdb lists only in-frame clones, some missing. The sample includes 40,000 to 50,000 clones, roughly three quarters of them seen just once. Their recognized antigens are unknown. Study results and limitations: Every T-cell large granular lymphocyte leukemia patient had at least one immunodominant TCR beta clonotype.

The sequenced sample was PBMCs. The receptors come from a human donor with T large granular lymphocyte leukemia. Some clones in this sample may be carry-over from other donors' samples.

This clone was recorded only once. The chain uses TRBV9 and TRBJ2-5; D uncertain. Between the trimmed V and J ends, which lost 4 bases and 5 bases, there was a span of 12 bases. This CDR3 is built from 13 residues. In germline, CDR1 is SGDLS, CDR2 YYNGEE. The CDR3 DNA sequence: TGTGCCAGCAGCTCCCCCCTGGGGGAGACCCAGTACTTC. As protein: CASSSPLGETQYF.

This clone occurred a few times. The chain couples TRBV2 to TRBJ2-5; D is perhaps TRBD1 (7 bases). CDR1 and CDR2 (germline): SNHLY, FYNNEI. V was trimmed by 2 bases and J by 4 bases, leaving 11 bases between them. The CDR3 length is 14 residues. The CDR3 DNA reads as TGTGCCAGCAGTGAACAGGGGGGTCGAGAGACCCAGTACTTC. Translated: CASSEQGGRETQYF.

The CDR3 is CASSLDQGAGWTEAFF. The DNA of the CDR3 is TGTGCCAGCAGCTTAGACCAGGGGGCAGGGTGGACTGAAGCTTTCTTT. The V call is TRBV7-8, the J call TRBJ1-1; 8 bases map to TRBD1. V lost 1 base and J lost 5; bases outside the gene matches: 9. The CDR3 consists of 16 residues. Germline V gives CDR1 SGHVS, CDR2 FQNEAQ.

The chain couples TRBV5-1 to TRBJ2-6; either TRBD1 or TRBD2 may fit D (6 bases each). Trimming took 0 bases from V and 3 from J, leaving 13 bases between them. The CDR3 has 17 amino acids. Germline CDR1 is SGHRS and CDR2 is YFSETQ. The CDR3 sequence: CASSLEGGLGGANVLTF. The CDR3 DNA is TGCGCCAGCAGCTTGGAAGGGGGGCTCGGTGGGGCCAACGTCCTGACTTTC.

The J gene is TRBJ2-2, the V gene TRBV6-4; 7 positions match TRBD1. The V gene end was trimmed by 6 bases and the J gene end by 1 base; junction bases not matched to a gene: 2. The CDR3 contains 14 residues. Per germline, CDR1 MRHNA and CDR2 SNTAGT. In DNA, the CDR3 is TGTGCCAGCAGCAGGGACAGGAACACCGGGGAGCTGTTTTTT. The encoded protein is CASSRDRNTGELFF.

The rearrangement links TRBV7-2 to TRBJ2-7; TRBD1 aligns across 9 bases. The V segment lost 2 bases and the J segment 3 bases; nucleotides outside the gene matches: 11. CDR1 is SGHTA and CDR2 is FQGNSA in the germline V gene. The length of the CDR3 is 17 residues. In nucleotides, the CDR3 is TGTGCCAGCAGCTTACACCCGAGCGGACAGGGGTTCTACGAGCAGTACGTC. Amino acids: CASSLHPSGQGFYEQYV.

CDR3 protein: CAISEQGLNTEAFF. The CDR3 nucleotides are TGTGCCATCAGTGAGCAGGGATTGAACACTGAAGCTTTCTTT. J is TRBJ1-1 and V is TRBV10-3, with a tentative D call TRBD1 (5 bases). The V gene's germline CDR1 is ENHRY and CDR2 SYGVKD. V gave up 2 bases and J gave up 0 bases, with 7 bases separating them. This CDR3 is 14 amino acids long.

The chain has TRBV2 and TRBJ2-1; D is unclear. Germline values: CDR1 SNHLY, CDR2 FYNNEI. V lost 6 bases and J 7 bases, leaving 19 bases between the germline ends. The CDR3 sequence is 15 residues long. For the CDR3, the DNA is TGTGCCAGCAGCCCAGGACGGACCCCAAGAAATGAGCAGTTCTTC. Amino acids: CASSPGRTPRNEQFF.

The chain carries TRBV28 and TRBJ2-3, with D possibly TRBD2 on 6 matching bases. The V gene lost 7 bases and the J gene lost 2 bases, with 16 bases spanning the gap. The germline CDR1 and CDR2 sequences are MDHEN and SYDVKM. The CDR3 is 15 residues long. CDR3 in amino acids: CASIRFRGTTDTQYF. CDR3 DNA: TGTGCCAGCATTAGGTTCCGGGGGACCACAGATACGCAGTATTTT. Full variable domain (remainder filled in from reference TRBV28 and TRBJ2-3): DVKVTQSSRYLVKRTGEKVFLECVQDMDHENMFWYRQDPGLGLRLIYFSYDVKMKEKGDIPEGYSVSREKKERFSLILESASTNQTSMYLCASIRFRGTTDTQYFGPGTRLTVL.

This chain joins TRBV28 and TRBJ2-7; D may be TRBD1 (7 bases). Between the trimmed V and J ends, which lost 1 base and 12 bases, there was a span of 19 bases. CDR1 is MDHEN, CDR2 SYDVKM, per germline. The CDR3 totals 14 residues. The CDR3: CASSLSGGPYEAYV. CDR3 DNA sequence: TGTGCCAGCAGTTTATCAGGGGGGCCCTACGAAGCGTACGTC.

This chain joins TRBV5-1 and TRBJ2-7, with TRBD1 identical over 11 bases. Germline trimming cut 1 base from V and 5 bases from J; bases unmatched to any gene: 8. The CDR3 totals 16 residues. Per germline, CDR1 SGHRS and CDR2 YFSETQ. CDR3 residues: CASSLLTGTGGDEQYF. CDR3 bases: TGCGCCAGCAGCTTGTTAACCGGGACAGGGGGGGACGAGCAGTACTTC.

V usage is TRBV7-8 and J usage is TRBJ2-1, with 7 bases matching TRBD1. The germline V gene encodes CDR1 SGHVS and CDR2 FQNEAQ. The V gene end was trimmed by 2 bases and the J gene end by 10 bases; junction bases not matched to a gene: 8. This CDR3 region has 14 residues. The CDR3 nucleotides are TGTGCCAGCAGCTTACTTGGGCAGGGGGTCGAGCAGTTCTTC. It is translated as CASSLLGQGVEQFF.

In this sample, this clone turned up a few times. The chain carries TRBV5-3 and TRBJ1-2; TRBD1 is a possible D gene (6 bases). TRBV5-3 is sorted into the ORF group, with uncertain function. The CDR3 consists of 16 residues. The V end was cut by 4 bases, the J end by 5 bases, with 21 bases between. The DNA for the CDR3 is TGTGCCAGAAGCCCGCGCGATCCGGGACAAGAATATGGCTACACCTTC. This sequence encodes CARSPRDPGQEYGYTF.

The chain has TRBV6-5 and TRBJ1-1; no clear D. Trimming left V 0 bases short and J 1 base short, with 6 bases between. This CDR3 is built from 14 residues. Germline V gives CDR1 MNHEY, CDR2 SVGAGI. The chain's CDR3 is CASSYSMPNTEAFF. Here the CDR3 DNA reads TGTGCCAGCAGTTACTCGATGCCGAACACTGAAGCTTTCTTT.

This chain's CDR3 is CASSLGEDSPLHF. The DNA of the CDR3 is TGTGCCAGCAGCTTAGGGGAGGATTCACCCCTCCACTTT. The chain is built from TRBV11-2 and TRBJ1-6; the D is unclear. The germline V gene has CDR1 SGHAT and CDR2 FQNNGV. CDR3 length: 13 amino acids. Trimming stripped 1 base from V and 8 bases from J, with 6 bases between. Supplemented by reference TRBV11-2 and TRBJ1-6, the full variable domain reads EAGVAQSPRYKIIEKRQSVAFWCNPISGHATLYWYQQILGQGPKLLIQFQNNGVVDDSQLPKDRFSAERLKGVDSTLKIQPAKLEDSAVYLCASSLGEDSPLHFGNGTRLTVT.

The chain has TRBV6-1 and TRBJ2-3; D is uncertain. The CDR3 totals 12 residues. Between the trimmed V and J ends, which lost 7 bases and 7 bases, there was a span of 12 bases. CDR1 and CDR2 from the germline V gene are MNHNS and SASEGT. CDR3 DNA: TGTGCCAGCAACGTCCTTGGATATACGCAGTATTTT. It specifies CASNVLGYTQYF.

V usage is TRBV28 and J usage is TRBJ2-5; 7 bases map to TRBD1. CDR3 length: 14 amino acids. In germline, CDR1 is MDHEN, CDR2 SYDVKM. V lost 1 base and J lost 5; bases outside the gene matches: 4. CDR3 in DNA: TGTGCCAGCAGTTTATCGGACAGGCGGGAGACCCAGTACTTC. Amino acids: CASSLSDRRETQYF.

In DNA, the CDR3 is TGTGCCAGCAGCCTTAAGGCGGACAGGGGGATCACAGATACGCAGTATTTT. Its protein product is CASSLKADRGITDTQYF. V usage is TRBV4-2 and J usage is TRBJ2-3; 10 nucleotides line up with TRBD1. This CDR3 comprises 17 residues. The germline V gene encodes CDR1 LGHNA and CDR2 YNFKEQ. The ends lost 4 bases at V and 2 bases at J; junction bases unmatched: 9.

The gene calls are TRBV7-8 and TRBJ2-3; tentative D call: TRBD2 (6 bases). The germline gives CDR1 SGHVS, CDR2 FQNEAQ. This CDR3 comprises 16 residues. V lost 5 bases and J lost 2, with 17 bases in between. The CDR3 sequence: CASSPSTRFFTDTQYF. CDR3 sequence (DNA): TGTGCCAGCAGCCCATCGACTAGGTTCTTCACAGATACGCAGTATTTT. The complete variable domain, with remaining parts taken from reference TRBV7-8 and TRBJ2-3, reads GAGVSQSPRYKVAKRGQDVALRCDPISGHVSLFWYQQALGQGPEFLTYFQNEAQLDKSGLPSDRFFAERPEGSVSTLKIQRTQQEDSAVYLCASSPSTRFFTDTQYFGPGTRLTVL.

The chain combines TRBV2 with TRBJ2-5; 7 bases match TRBD2. The CDR3 contains 15 residues. J gave up 2 bases and V 4 bases, and 7 bases lay outside the gene matches. Germline V gives CDR1 SNHLY, CDR2 FYNNEI. The CDR3 reads CASSATTSSQETQYF. The DNA of the CDR3 is TGTGCCAGCAGTGCAACGACTAGCAGTCAAGAGACCCAGTACTTC.